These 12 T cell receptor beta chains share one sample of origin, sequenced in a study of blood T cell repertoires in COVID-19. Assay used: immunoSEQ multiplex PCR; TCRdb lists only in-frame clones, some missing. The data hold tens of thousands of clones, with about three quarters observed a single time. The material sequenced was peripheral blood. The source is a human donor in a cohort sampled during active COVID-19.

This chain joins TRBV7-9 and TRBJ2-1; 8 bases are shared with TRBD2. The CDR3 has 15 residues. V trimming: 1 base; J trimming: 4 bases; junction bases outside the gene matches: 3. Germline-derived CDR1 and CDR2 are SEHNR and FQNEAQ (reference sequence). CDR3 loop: CASSLVRGGYNEQFF. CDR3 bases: TGTGCCAGCAGCTTAGTCCGCGGGGGGTACAATGAGCAGTTCTTC.

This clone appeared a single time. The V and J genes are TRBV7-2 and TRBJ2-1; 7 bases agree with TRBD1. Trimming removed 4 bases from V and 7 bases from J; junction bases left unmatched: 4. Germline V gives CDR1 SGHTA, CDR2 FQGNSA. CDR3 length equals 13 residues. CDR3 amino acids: CASSSHRGNEQFF. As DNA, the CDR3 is TGTGCCAGCAGCTCCCACAGGGGAAATGAGCAGTTCTTC.

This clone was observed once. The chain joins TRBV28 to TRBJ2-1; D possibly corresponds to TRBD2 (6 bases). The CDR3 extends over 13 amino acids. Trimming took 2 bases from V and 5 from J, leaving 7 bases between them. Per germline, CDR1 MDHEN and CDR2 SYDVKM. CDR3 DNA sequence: TGTGCCAGCAGTTTAGGAGGGGACAATGAGCAGTTCTTC. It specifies CASSLGGDNEQFF.

CDR3 in amino acids: CASNRDRTGTQYF. The CDR3 DNA follows: TGTGCCAGCAACAGGGACAGGACAGGGACGCAGTATTTT. This chain uses TRBV7-9 with TRBJ2-3; 8 nucleotides match TRBD1. With 7 bases clipped from V and 9 bases from J, the junction kept 9 bases outside the gene matches. Germline CDR1 reads SEHNR; CDR2 reads FQNEAQ (reference sequence). The CDR3 consists of 13 residues. Full variable domain (remainder filled in from reference TRBV7-9 and TRBJ2-3): DTGVSQNPRHKITKRGQNVTFRCDPISEHNRLYWYRQTLGQGPEFLTYFQNEAQLEKSRLLSDRFSAERPKGSFSTLEIQRTEQGDSAMYLCASNRDRTGTQYFGPGTRLTVL.

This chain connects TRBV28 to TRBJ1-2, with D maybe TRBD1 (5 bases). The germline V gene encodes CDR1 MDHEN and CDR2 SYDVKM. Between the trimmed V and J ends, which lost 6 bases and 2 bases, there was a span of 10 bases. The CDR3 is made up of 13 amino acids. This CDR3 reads CASRQTANYGYTF. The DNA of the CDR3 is TGTGCCAGCAGACAGACAGCAAACTATGGCTACACCTTC.

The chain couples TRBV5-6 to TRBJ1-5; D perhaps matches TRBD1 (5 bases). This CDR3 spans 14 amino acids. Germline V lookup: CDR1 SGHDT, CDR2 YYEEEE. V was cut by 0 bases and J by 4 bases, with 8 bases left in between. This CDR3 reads CASSLGGGNQPQHF. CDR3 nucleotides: TGTGCCAGCAGCTTGGGTGGGGGGAATCAGCCCCAGCATTTT.

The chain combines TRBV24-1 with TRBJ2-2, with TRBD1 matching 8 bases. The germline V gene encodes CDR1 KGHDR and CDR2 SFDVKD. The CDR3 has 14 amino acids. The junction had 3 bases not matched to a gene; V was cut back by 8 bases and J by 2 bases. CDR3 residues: CATMGQVNTGELFF. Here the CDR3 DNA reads TGTGCCACCATGGGACAGGTCAACACCGGGGAGCTGTTTTTT.

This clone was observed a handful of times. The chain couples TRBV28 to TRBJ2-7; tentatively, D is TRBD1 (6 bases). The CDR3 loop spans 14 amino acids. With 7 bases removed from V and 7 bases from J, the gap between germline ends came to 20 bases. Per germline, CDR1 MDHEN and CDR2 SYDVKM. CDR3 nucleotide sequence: TGTGCCAGCACTCTGGGGCAGAGGGGGATAGAGCAGTACTTC. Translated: CASTLGQRGIEQYF.

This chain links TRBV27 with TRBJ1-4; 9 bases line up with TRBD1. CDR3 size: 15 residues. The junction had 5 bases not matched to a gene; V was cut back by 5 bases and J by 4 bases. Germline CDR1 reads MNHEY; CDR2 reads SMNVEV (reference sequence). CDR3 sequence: CASSLRTGVNEKLFF. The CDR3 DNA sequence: TGTGCCAGCAGTCTCCGGACAGGGGTTAATGAAAAACTGTTTTTT.

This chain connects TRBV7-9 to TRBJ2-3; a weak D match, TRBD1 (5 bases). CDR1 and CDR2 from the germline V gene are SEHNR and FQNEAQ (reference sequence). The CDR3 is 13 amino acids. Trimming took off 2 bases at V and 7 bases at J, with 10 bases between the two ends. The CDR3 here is CASSLSGIYTQYF. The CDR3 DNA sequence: TGTGCCAGCAGCTTATCAGGGATATATACGCAGTATTTT.

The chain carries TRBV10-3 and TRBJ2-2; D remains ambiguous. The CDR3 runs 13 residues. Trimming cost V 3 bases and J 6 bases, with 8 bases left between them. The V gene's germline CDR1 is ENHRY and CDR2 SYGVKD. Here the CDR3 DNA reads TGTGCCATCAGTGAATCTCCAGCCGGGGAGCTGTTTTTT. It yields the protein CAISESPAGELFF.

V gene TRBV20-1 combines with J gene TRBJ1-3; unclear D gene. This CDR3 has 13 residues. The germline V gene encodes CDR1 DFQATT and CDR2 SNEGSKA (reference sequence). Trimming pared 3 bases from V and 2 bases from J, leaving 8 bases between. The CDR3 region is CSASSEAGNTIYF. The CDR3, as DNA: TGCAGTGCTAGTTCTGAGGCTGGAAACACCATATATTTT.